Presented here are 20 T cell receptor beta chains from one specimen sequenced in a study of blood T cell repertoires in COVID-19. Profiled with immunoSEQ multiplex PCR; TCRdb holds only in-frame clones, not every one. The sample lists roughly 400,000 clones, 75% to 90% occurring once. Input material: PBMCs or T cells enriched from blood (not recorded which). The source is a man aged 25 to 45 who had recovered from COVID-19.

The CDR3 spells CASSPGQGGIYDYGYTF. DNA of the CDR3: TGTGCCAGCAGTCCAGGACAGGGGGGGATATATGACTATGGCTACACCTTC. The chain is built from TRBV28 and TRBJ1-2; 10 bases map to TRBD1. The V and J ends lost 5 bases and 3 bases, in that order; junction bases with no gene match: 12. Germline values: CDR1 MDHEN, CDR2 SYDVKM. The CDR3 has 17 residues.

V gene TRBV9 combines with J gene TRBJ1-2; D call uncertain. V lost 3 bases and J lost 6, with 24 bases in between. The length of the CDR3 is 17 residues. Germline lookup yields CDR1 SGDLS and CDR2 YYNGEE. The CDR3: CASSATLTTGVPDGYTF. In DNA, the CDR3 is TGTGCCAGCAGCGCTACTCTTACCACGGGTGTCCCGGATGGCTACACCTTC.

V is TRBV6-6 and J is TRBJ2-1, with D tentatively TRBD2 (5 bases). V lost 5 bases and J lost 4, with 15 bases in between. Germline CDR1 is MNHNY and CDR2 is SVGAGI (reference sequence). The CDR3 runs to 15 residues. The CDR3 reads CASSVTGFRYNEQFF. CDR3 in DNA: TGTGCCAGCAGTGTTACGGGATTTAGGTACAATGAGCAGTTCTTC.

The CDR3 region has the DNA TGTGCCAGCAGCTTATCCGGGGTCGACACTGAAGCTTTCTTT. Translated, it gives CASSLSGVDTEAFF. This rearrangement joins TRBV11-3 to TRBJ1-1; D is ambiguous. The CDR3 loop spans 14 amino acids. Trimming removed 2 bases at V and 3 bases at J, with 10 bases between. Per the germline V gene, CDR1 is SGHNT and CDR2 is YENEEA. The variable domain in full, with the rest retrieved from reference TRBV11-3 and TRBJ1-1, is EAGVVQSPRYKIIEKKQPVAFWCNPISGHNTLYWYLQNLGQGPELLIRYENEEAVDDSQLPKDRFSAERLKGVDSTLKIQPAELGDSAVYLCASSLSGVDTEAFFGQGTRLTVV.

The CDR3 protein is CASSDSSLRTQYF. The CDR3 coding sequence is TGTGCCAGCAGTGACAGTTCCCTCAGGACCCAGTACTTC. The J gene is TRBJ2-5, the V gene TRBV6-1; D is unresolved. V lost 3 bases to trimming and J lost 7 bases, with 12 bases between them. The CDR3 is 13 amino acids. Germline values: CDR1 MNHNS, CDR2 SASEGT.

CDR3 bases: TGTGCCAGCAGCCCCGGGGTGCTCACTGAAGCTTTCTTT. This translates into CASSPGVLTEAFF. This rearrangement joins TRBV7-9 to TRBJ1-1; no clear D gene. V lost 5 bases, J lost 4 bases, and 11 bases lay in between. Germline-derived CDR1 and CDR2 are SEHNR and FQNEAQ (reference sequence). The CDR3 covers 13 residues.

In DNA form, the CDR3 reads TGTGCCAGCAGACTCTCCGGGACAGGGCCCGAGCAGTACTTC. Its protein product is CASRLSGTGPEQYF. The chain uses TRBV3-1 (or the pseudogene TRBV3-2) and TRBJ2-7, with 9 bases identical to TRBD1. J was trimmed by 6 bases and V by 6 bases; bases with no gene match: 9. The V gene's germline CDR1 is LGHDT and CDR2 YNNKEL (reference sequence). CDR3 length: 14 residues.

The rearrangement links TRBV18 to TRBJ1-1; no clear D gene. There are 12 residues in the CDR3. V was pared by 1 base and J by 7 bases, with 7 bases between. The germline V gene has CDR1 KGHSH and CDR2 LQKENI. The CDR3 spells CASSPQTFEAFF. Here the CDR3 DNA reads TGTGCCAGCTCACCACAGACATTTGAAGCTTTCTTT.

Remarks on this clone: The junction does not match germline at one end; this may be a read error. V gene TRBV19 combines with J gene TRBJ1-1; D gene unclear. The CDR3 sequence is 14 residues long. CDR1 LNHDA and CDR2 SQIVND come from the germline V gene (reference sequence). Here the CDR3 reads CASSMARPNNEAFF. The CDR3 DNA sequence: TGTGCCAGTAGTATGGCTCGCCCGAACAATGAAGCTTTCTTT.

This chain joins TRBV5-1 and TRBJ1-1; 9 bases fit TRBD1. The germline gives CDR1 SGHRS, CDR2 YFSETQ. The V gene end was trimmed by 4 bases and the J gene end by 1 base; junction bases not matched to a gene: 8. The CDR3 sequence is 16 residues long. CDR3 DNA sequence: TGCGCCAGCAGCCCACGGACAGGGGCTCCGAACACTGAAGCTTTCTTT. This gives the protein CASSPRTGAPNTEAFF.

The rearrangement links TRBV10-3 to TRBJ1-1; 7 bases line up with TRBD1. Germline loops: CDR1 ENHRY, CDR2 SYGVKD. The V segment lost 4 bases and the J segment 3 bases; nucleotides outside the gene matches: 8. This CDR3 is built from 15 residues. As DNA, the CDR3 is TGTGCCATCAGTGGTAAGACAGGGCAAGACACTGAAGCTTTCTTT. Amino acids: CAISGKTGQDTEAFF.

The chain links TRBV12-5 to TRBJ2-7, with a weak D call TRBD1 (6 bases). The CDR3 is 13 residues long. With 6 bases removed from V and 2 bases from J, the gap between germline ends came to 11 bases. Germline CDR1 LGHNT, CDR2 FRNRAP. The CDR3 here is CASGAGVPYEQYF. CDR3 nucleotides: TGTGCTAGTGGGGCAGGGGTGCCCTACGAGCAGTACTTC.

The V and J genes are TRBV7-9 and TRBJ2-2, with unresolved D. The CDR3 runs to 15 residues. With 7 bases removed from V and 4 bases from J, the gap between germline ends came to 16 bases. From germline, CDR1 is SEHNR and CDR2 FQNEAQ (reference sequence). The CDR3 DNA follows: TGTGCCAGCAACGAGGTGGCGTTAGGCACCGGGGAGCTGTTTTTT. Translating it yields CASNEVALGTGELFF. The entire variable domain, with the rest obtained from reference TRBV7-9 and TRBJ2-2, is as follows: DTGVSQNPRHKITKRGQNVTFRCDPISEHNRLYWYRQTLGQGPEFLTYFQNEAQLEKSRLLSDRFSAERPKGSFSTLEIQRTEQGDSAMYLCASNEVALGTGELFFGEGSRLTVL.

J is TRBJ2-1 and V is TRBV28, with 7 bases matching TRBD2. This CDR3 spans 14 amino acids. With V trimmed by 4 bases and J by 6 bases, 6 bases remained unmatched. CDR1 and CDR2 (germline): MDHEN, SYDVKM. CDR3 nucleotide sequence: TGTGCCAGCAGTTCGGGCGGGAGTCCCAATGAGCAGTTCTTC. Protein: CASSSGGSPNEQFF.

This clone was counted once. This chain connects TRBV15 to TRBJ2-3; D unclear. Trimming stripped 5 bases from V and 6 bases from J, with 6 bases between. CDR1 is LNHNV and CDR2 is YYDKDF in the germline V gene (reference sequence). This CDR3 region has 11 residues. CDR3: CATSLRDTQYF. CDR3 nucleotide sequence: TGTGCCACCAGCCTCAGGGATACGCAGTATTTT.

This clone appeared a single time. The chain combines TRBV13 with TRBJ1-4, with a weak D call TRBD1 (5 bases). The CDR3 covers 15 residues. V was shortened by 4 bases and J by 3 bases, with 12 bases between the two germline ends. Germline V lookup: CDR1 PRHDT, CDR2 FYEKMQ (reference sequence). The chain's CDR3 is CASSSKGSPNEKLFF. CDR3 in DNA: TGTGCCAGCAGCTCGAAGGGGTCCCCTAATGAAAAACTGTTTTTT.

This rearrangement joins TRBV4-1 to TRBJ2-7, with 11 positions matching TRBD2. From germline, CDR1 is MGHRA and CDR2 YSYEKL. The CDR3 sequence is 16 residues long. The V gene end was trimmed by 4 bases and the J gene end by 1 base; junction bases not matched to a gene: 6. CDR3 bases: TGCGCCAGCAGCCCAGTAGCGGGAGGGCATTCCTACGAGCAGTACTTC. The encoded protein is CASSPVAGGHSYEQYF.

Regarding this clone: Compared with germline, one end of the junction differs, possibly owing to a read error. The J gene is TRBJ1-2, the V gene TRBV28, with D tentatively TRBD1 (6 bases). The CDR3 consists of 14 residues. The germline gives CDR1 MDHEN, CDR2 SYDVKM. The CDR3, as DNA: TGTGCCGGCAGACCTCAAACGCCAGGGGTCGGCTACACCTTC. Protein product: CAGRPQTPGVGYTF.

The CDR3 coding sequence is TGTGCCAGCAGCGTCTTGGCTAGCGGCTATACTAGCACAGATACGCAGTATTTT. Translating it yields CASSVLASGYTSTDTQYF. The V call is TRBV9, the J call TRBJ2-3, with TRBD2 identical over 7 bases. Germline loops: CDR1 SGDLS, CDR2 YYNGEE. Trimming cost V 2 bases and J 0 bases; bases outside gene matches: 12. The CDR3 has 18 residues.

The V gene is TRBV2, the J gene TRBJ1-2; the D is unclear. Trimming left V 2 bases short and J 8 bases short, with 12 bases between. CDR1 is SNHLY and CDR2 is FYNNEI in the germline V gene. The CDR3 extends over 13 amino acids. The CDR3 sequence: CASSEFSTGGYTF. The CDR3 DNA is TGTGCCAGCAGTGAATTCTCGACGGGGGGCTACACCTTC.